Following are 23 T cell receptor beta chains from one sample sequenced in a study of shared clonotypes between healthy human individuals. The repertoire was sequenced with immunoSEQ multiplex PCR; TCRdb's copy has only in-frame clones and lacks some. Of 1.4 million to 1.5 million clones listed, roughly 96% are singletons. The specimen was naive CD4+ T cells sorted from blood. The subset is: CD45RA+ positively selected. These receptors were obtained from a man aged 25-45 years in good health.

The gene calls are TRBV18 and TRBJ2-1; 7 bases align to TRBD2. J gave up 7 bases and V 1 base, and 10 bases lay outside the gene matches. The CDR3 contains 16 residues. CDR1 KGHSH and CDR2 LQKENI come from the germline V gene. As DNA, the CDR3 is TGTGCCAGCTCACCACGCGGTTCTCGCGGGAGTAATGAGCAGTTCTTC. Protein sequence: CASSPRGSRGSNEQFF.

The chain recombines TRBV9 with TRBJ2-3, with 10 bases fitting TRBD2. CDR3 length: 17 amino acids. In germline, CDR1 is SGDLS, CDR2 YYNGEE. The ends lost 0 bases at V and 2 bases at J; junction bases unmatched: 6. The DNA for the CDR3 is TGTGCCAGCAGCGTAGGTAGGAGCGGGAGGGCCACAGATACGCAGTATTTT. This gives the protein CASSVGRSGRATDTQYF.

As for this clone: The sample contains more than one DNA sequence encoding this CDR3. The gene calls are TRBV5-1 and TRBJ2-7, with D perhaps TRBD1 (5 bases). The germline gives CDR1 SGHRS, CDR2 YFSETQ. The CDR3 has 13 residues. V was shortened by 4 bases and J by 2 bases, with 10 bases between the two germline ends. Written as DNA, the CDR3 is TGCGCCAGCAGCCATGACAGAGCCTACGAGCAGTACTTC. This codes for CASSHDRAYEQYF.

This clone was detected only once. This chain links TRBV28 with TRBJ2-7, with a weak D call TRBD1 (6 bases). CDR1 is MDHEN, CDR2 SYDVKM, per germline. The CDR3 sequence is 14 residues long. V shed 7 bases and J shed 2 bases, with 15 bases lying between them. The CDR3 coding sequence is TGTGCCAGCAATAGCTGGACAGCCACCTACGAGCAGTACTTC. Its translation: CASNSWTATYEQYF.

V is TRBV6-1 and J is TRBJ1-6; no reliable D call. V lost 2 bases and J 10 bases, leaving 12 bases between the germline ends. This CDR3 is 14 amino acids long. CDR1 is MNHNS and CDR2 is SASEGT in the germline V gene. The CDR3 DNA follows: TGTGCCAGCAGTGAAATGGTGAGGATCTCACCCCTCCACTTT. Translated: CASSEMVRISPLHF.

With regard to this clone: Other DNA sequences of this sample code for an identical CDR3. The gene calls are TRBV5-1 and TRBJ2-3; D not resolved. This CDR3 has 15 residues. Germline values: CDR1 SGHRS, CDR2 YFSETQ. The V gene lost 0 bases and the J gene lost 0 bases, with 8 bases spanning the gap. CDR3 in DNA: TGCGCCAGCAGCTTGGTGGCATCTAGCACAGATACGCAGTATTTT. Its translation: CASSLVASSTDTQYF.

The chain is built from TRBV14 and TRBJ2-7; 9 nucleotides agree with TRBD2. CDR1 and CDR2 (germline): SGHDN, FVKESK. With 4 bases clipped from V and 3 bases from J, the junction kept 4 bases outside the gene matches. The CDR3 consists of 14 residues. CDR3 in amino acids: CASSLREGRYEQYF. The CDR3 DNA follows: TGTGCCAGCAGCCTGCGGGAGGGGCGCTACGAGCAGTACTTC.

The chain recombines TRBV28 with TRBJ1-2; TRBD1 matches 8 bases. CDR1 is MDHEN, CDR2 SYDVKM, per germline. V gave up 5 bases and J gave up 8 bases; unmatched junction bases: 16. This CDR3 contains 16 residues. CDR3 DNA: TGTGCCAGCAGTCCTCGGACAGGGTTCTTACCGGAAGGCTACACCTTC. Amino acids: CASSPRTGFLPEGYTF.

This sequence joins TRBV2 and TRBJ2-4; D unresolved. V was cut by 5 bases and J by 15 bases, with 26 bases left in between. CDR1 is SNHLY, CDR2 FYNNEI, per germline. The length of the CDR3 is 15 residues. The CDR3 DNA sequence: TGTGCCAGCAGTAAACAACACGGGCTCCCATTGCGTCCGTACTTC. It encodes CASSKQHGLPLRPYF.

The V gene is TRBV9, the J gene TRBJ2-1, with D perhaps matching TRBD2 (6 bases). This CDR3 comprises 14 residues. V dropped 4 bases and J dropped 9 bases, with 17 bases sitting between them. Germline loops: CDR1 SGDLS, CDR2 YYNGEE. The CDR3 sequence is CASSLATHSGEQFF. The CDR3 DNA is TGTGCCAGCAGCCTCGCCACCCATAGCGGTGAGCAGTTCTTC.

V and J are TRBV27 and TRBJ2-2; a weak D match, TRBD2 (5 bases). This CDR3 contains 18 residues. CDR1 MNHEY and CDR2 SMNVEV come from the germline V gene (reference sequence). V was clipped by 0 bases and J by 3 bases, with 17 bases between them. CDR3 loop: CASSLSIRGWRDTGELFF. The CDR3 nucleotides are TGTGCCAGCAGTTTATCGATCAGAGGTTGGCGGGACACCGGGGAGCTGTTTTTT.

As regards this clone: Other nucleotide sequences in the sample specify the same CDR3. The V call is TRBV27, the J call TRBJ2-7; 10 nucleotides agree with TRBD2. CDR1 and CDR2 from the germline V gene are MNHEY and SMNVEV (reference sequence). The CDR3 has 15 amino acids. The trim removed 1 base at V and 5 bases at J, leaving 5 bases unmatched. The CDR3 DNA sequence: TGTGCCAGCAGTTTATATCTAGCGGGAGTACACGAGCAGTACTTC. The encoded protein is CASSLYLAGVHEQYF.

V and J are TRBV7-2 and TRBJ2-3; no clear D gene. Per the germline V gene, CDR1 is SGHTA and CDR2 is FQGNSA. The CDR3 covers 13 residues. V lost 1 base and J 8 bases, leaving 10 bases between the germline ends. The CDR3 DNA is TGTGCCAGCAGCTTAGGGGGTCCCGGTACGCAGTATTTT. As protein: CASSLGGPGTQYF.

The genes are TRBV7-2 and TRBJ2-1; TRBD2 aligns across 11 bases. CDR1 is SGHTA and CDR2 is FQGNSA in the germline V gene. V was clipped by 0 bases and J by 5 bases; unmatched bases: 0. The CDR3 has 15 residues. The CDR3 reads CASSLATSGNNEQFF. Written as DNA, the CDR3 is TGTGCCAGCAGCTTAGCGACTAGCGGGAACAATGAGCAGTTCTTC.

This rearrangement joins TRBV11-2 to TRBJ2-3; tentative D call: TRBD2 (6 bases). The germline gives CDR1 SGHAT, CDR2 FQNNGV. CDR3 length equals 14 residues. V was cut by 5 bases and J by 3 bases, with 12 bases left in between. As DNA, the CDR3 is TGTGCCAGCAGCCTTTGGAGGGCTACAGATACGCAGTATTTT. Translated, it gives CASSLWRATDTQYF.

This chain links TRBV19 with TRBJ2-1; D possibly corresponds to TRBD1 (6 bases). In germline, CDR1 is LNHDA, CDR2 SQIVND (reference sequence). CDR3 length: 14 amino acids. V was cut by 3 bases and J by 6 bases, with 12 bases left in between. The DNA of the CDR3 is TGTGCCAGTAGTATTTCCGGGACAAGCAATGAGCAGTTCTTC. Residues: CASSISGTSNEQFF.

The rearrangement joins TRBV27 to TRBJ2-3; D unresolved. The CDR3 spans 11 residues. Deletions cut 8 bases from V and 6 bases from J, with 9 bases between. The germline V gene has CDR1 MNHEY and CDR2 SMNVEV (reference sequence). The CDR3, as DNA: TGTGCCAGCTGCAAGGCGGATACGCAGTATTTT. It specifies CASCKADTQYF.

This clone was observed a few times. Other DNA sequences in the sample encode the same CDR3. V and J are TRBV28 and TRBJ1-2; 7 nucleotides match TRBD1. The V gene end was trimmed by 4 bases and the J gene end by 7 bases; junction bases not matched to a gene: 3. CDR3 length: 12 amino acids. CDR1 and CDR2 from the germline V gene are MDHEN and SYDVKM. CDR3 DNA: TGTGCCAGCAGTTCCACAGGGGTTGGCTACACCTTC. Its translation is CASSSTGVGYTF.

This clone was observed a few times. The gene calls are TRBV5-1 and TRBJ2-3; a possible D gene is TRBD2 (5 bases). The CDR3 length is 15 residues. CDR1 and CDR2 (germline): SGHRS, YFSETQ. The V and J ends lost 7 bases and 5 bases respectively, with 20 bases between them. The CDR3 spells CASRVAAVDGDTQYF. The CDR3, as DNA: TGCGCCAGCCGGGTGGCAGCGGTCGATGGAGATACGCAGTATTTT.

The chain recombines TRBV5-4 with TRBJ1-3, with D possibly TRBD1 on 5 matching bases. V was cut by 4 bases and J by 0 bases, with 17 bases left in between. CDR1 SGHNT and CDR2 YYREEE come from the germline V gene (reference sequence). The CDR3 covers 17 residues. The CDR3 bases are TGTGCCAGCAGCAAGGGAGGAGTAGGGGCCTCTGGAAACACCATATATTTT. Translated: CASSKGGVGASGNTIYF.

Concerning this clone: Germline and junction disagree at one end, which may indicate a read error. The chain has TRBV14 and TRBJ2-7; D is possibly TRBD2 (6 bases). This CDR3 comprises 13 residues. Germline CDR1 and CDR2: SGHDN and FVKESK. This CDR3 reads CASSQEFLERATF. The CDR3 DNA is TGTGCCAGCAGCCAAGAATTCCTCGAGCGGGCGACCTTC. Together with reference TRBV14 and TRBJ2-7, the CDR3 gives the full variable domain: EAGVTQFPSHSVIEKGQTVTLRCDPISGHDNLYWYRRVMGKEIKFLLHFVKESKQDESGMPNNRFLAERTGGTYSTLKVQPAELEDSGVYFCASSQEFLERATFGPGTRLTVT.

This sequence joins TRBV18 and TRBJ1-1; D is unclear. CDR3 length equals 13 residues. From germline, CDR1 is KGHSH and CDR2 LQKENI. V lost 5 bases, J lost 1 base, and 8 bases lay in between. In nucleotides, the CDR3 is TGTGCCAGCTCATTGACGGGGAACACTGAAGCTTTCTTT. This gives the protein CASSLTGNTEAFF.

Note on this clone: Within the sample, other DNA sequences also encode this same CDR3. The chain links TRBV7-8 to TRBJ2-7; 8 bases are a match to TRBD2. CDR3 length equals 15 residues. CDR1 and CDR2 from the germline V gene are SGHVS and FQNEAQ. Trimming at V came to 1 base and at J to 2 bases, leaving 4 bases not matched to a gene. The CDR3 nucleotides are TGTGCCAGCAGCTTAGGTGCGGGAGGCCCCTACGAGCAGTACTTC. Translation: CASSLGAGGPYEQYF.